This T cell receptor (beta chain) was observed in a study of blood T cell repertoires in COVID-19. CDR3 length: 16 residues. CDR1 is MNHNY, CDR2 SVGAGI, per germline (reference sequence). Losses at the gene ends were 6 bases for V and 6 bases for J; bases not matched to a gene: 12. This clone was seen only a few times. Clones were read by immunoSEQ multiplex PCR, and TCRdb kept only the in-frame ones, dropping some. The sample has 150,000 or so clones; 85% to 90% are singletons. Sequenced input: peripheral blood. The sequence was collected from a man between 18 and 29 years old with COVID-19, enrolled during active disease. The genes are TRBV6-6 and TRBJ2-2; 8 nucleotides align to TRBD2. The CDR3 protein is CASSPGKAGAPGELFF. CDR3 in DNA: TGTGCCAGCAGCCCAGGGAAAGCGGGAGCCCCCGGGGAGCTGTTTTTT.